These T cell receptor beta chains were read from a single sample in a study of neurological immune-mediated disorders. TCRdb independently ran MiXCR on the 5' RACE reads; one entry per CDR3 protein. The sample lists 50,000 to 70,000 distinct CDR3 sequences, about 2.5% occurring once. Source material: PBMCs. The receptors derive from a man aged 50 to 59 with multiple sclerosis. The CDR3 runs from the conserved cysteine through the conserved F or W. A D gene is named only where the DNA matches it firmly. A row's size may be missing; if present it is once, few, many or a size class.

J gene	clone size	V gene	D gene	CDR3 protein	CDR3 DNA
TRBJ2-2	many	TRBV7-2	-	CASSFELVSNTGELFF	TGTGCCAGCAGCTTCGAACTAGTCTCGAACACCGGGGAGCTGTTTTTT
TRBJ2-7	many	TRBV6-2/TRBV6-3	-	CASSPEWGQYEQYF	TGTGCCAGCAGCCCCGAGTGGGGGCAGTACGAGCAGTACTTC
TRBJ1-3	many	TRBV5-1	-	CASSLSEISSGNTIYF	TGCGCCAGCAGCTTGTCAGAGATATCCTCTGGAAACACCATATATTTT
TRBJ2-1	-	TRBV12-3/TRBV12-4	-	CASSLAGRRQFF	TGTGCCAGCAGTTTAGCAGGGAGAAGGCAGTTCTTC
TRBJ2-7	many	TRBV12-3/TRBV12-4	-	CASSLAGAVNYEQYF	TGTGCCAGCAGTTTAGCGGGGGCAGTCAACTACGAGCAGTACTTC
TRBJ1-1	many	TRBV20-1	-	CSASLDRPNTEAFF	TGCAGTGCTAGTTTGGACAGACCGAACACTGAAGCTTTCTTT
TRBJ2-2	many	TRBV25-1	-	CASRDYSSGELFF	TGTGCCAGCAGGGATTACAGCTCCGGGGAGCTGTTTTTT
TRBJ1-3	many	TRBV29-1	-	CSVESGISGNTIYF	TGCAGCGTTGAATCGGGGATCTCTGGAAACACCATATATTTT
TRBJ2-1	many	TRBV7-9	TRBD2	CASSRTSGGINEQFF	TGTGCCAGCAGCAGGACTAGCGGGGGAATCAATGAGCAGTTCTTC
TRBJ1-2	many	TRBV6-5	-	CASSLRDRYGYTF	TGTGCCAGCAGCCTACGGGACCGCTATGGCTACACCTTC
TRBJ2-5	many	TRBV6-6	TRBD2	CASSYLRLAGIQETQYF	TGTGCCAGCAGTTACCTTCGACTAGCGGGGATACAAGAGACCCAGTACTTC
TRBJ2-1	many	TRBV12-3/TRBV12-4	TRBD1	CASIPKDRQGNEQFF	TGTGCCAGCATACCAAAGGACAGGCAAGGGAATGAGCAGTTCTTC
TRBJ2-7	many	TRBV15	-	CATSRKKGDEQYF	TGTGCCACCAGCAGAAAAAAGGGGGACGAGCAGTACTTC
TRBJ2-7	many	TRBV6-5	TRBD1	CASSYTGGYYEQYF	TGTGCCAGCAGTTATACAGGGGGCTACTACGAGCAGTACTTC
TRBJ2-3	many	TRBV5-1	-	CASSLETDTQYF	TGCGCCAGCAGCTTGGAAACAGATACGCAGTATTTT
TRBJ2-1	many	TRBV5-1	TRBD2	CASSHAGTSGDYNEQFF	TGCGCCAGCAGCCATGCCGGGACTAGCGGGGATTACAATGAGCAGTTCTTC